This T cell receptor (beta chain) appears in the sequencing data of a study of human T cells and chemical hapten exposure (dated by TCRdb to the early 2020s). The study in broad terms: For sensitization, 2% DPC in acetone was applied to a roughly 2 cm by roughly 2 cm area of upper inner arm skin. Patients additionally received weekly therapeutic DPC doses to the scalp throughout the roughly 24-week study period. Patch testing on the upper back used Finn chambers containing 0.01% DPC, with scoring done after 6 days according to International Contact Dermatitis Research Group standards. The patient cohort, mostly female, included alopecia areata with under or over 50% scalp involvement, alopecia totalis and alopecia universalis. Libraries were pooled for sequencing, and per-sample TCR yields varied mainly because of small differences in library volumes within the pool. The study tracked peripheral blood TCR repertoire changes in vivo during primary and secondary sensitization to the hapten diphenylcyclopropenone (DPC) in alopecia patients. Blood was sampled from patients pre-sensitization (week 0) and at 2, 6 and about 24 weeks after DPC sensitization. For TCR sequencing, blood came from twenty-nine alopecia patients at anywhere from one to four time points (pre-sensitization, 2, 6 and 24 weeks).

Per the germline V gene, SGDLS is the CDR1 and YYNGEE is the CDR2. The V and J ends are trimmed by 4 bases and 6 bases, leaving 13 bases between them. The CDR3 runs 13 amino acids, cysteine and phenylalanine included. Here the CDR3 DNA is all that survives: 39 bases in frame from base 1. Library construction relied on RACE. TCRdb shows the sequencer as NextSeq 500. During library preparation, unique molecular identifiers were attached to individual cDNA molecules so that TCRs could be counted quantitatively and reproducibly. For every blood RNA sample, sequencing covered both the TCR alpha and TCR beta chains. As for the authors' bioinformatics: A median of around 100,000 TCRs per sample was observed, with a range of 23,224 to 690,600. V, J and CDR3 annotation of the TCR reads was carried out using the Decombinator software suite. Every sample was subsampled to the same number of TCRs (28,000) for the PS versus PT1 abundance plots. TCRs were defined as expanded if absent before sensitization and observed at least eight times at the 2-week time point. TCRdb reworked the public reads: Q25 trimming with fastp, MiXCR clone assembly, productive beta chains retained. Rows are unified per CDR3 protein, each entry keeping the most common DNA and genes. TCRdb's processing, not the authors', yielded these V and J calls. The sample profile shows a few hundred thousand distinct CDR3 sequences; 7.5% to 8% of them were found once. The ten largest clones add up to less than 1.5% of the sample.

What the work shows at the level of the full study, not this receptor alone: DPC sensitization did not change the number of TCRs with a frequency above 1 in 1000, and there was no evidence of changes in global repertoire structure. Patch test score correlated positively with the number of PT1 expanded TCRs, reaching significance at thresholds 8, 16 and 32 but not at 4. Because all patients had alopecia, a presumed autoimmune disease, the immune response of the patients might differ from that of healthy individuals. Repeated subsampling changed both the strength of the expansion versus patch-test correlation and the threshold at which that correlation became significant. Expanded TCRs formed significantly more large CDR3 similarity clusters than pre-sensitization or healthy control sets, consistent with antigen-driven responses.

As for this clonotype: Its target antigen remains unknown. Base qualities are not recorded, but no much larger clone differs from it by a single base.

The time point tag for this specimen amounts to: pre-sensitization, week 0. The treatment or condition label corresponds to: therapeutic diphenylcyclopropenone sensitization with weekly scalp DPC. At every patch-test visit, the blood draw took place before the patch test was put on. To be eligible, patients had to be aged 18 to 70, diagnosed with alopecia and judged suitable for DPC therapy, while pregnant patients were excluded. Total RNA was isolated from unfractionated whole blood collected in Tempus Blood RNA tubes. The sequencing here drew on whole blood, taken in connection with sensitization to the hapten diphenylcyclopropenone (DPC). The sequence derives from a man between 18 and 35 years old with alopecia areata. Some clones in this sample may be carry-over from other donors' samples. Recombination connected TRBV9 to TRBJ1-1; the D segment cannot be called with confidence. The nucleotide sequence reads TGTGCCAGCAGCCCCACGCGGACGCCTGAAGCTTTCTTT. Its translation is CASSPTRTPEAFF.